This T cell receptor (beta chain) was profiled in a study of shared clonotypes between healthy human individuals. Overall study: Donor ages ranged 18 to 49 years: a couple of women, a few men. Each donor's CD4 naive and CD4 memory cells filled three plates apiece, CD8 naive two, and CD8 memory one.

At deep level, the assay was performed. Sequenced by immunoSEQ multiplex PCR; TCRdb stores in-frame clones only, minus some. The sample has about 700,000 clones, about 91% seen once; the top ten hold about a quarter. Of note for this clone: Its specificity is not known.

Naive CD8 populations comprised CD45RO-negative cells positively selected for CCR7, excluding terminally differentiated effector memory CD45RA+ cells. Trimming took 5 bases from V and 3 from J, leaving 15 bases between them. Germline CDR1 SEHNR, CDR2 FQNEAQ (reference sequence). This CDR3 region has 15 residues. General observations from the study: Sharing across four donors was highest in naive CD4 (around 5%) and lowest in memory CD8 (roughly 0.4%).

The chain employs TRBV7-9 and TRBJ2-3; D gene ambiguous. Sequencing was performed on naive CD8+ T cells sorted from blood. This receptor was taken from a young man in good health. The CDR3 region has the DNA TGTGCCAGCAGCCCACCTCGACTGGATACAGATACGCAGTATTTT. Protein sequence: CASSPPRLDTDTQYF.